The 16 T cell receptor beta chains in this list originate from one sample, sequenced in a study of T cells in localized non-small cell lung cancer. The protocol was immunoSEQ multiplex PCR, while the TCRdb copy is restricted to in-frame clones and leaves out a portion. The table lists approximately 30,000 clones, about 87% of them singletons. Sequenced material: peripheral blood, taken before any cancer treatment. The receptors were sampled from a woman between 18 and 50 years old with stage I lung adenocarcinoma.

V gene TRBV6-5 combines with J gene TRBJ1-3; D gene unclear. This CDR3 has 15 amino acids. Germline lookup yields CDR1 MNHEY and CDR2 SVGAGI. Trimming removed 0 bases at V and 0 bases at J, with 6 bases between. CDR3 in amino acids: CASSYSAASGNTIYF. CDR3 in DNA: TGTGCCAGCAGTTACTCGGCAGCCTCTGGAAACACCATATATTTT.

The chain recombines TRBV7-8 with TRBJ2-7; D gene uncertain. V was clipped by 3 bases and J by 6 bases, with 18 bases between them. Germline values: CDR1 SGHVS, CDR2 FQNEAQ. This CDR3 contains 15 residues. The CDR3 loop reads CASSFSIVSGFEQYF. CDR3 DNA sequence: TGTGCCAGCAGCTTTTCGATCGTGTCAGGTTTCGAGCAGTACTTC.

V is TRBV27 and J is TRBJ1-5, with D possibly matching TRBD1 (5 bases). The CDR3 sequence is 14 residues long. Germline CDR1 MNHEY, CDR2 SMNVEV (reference sequence). The ends were cut back, 2 bases at V and 3 bases at J, with 8 bases in the middle. CDR3 nucleotides: TGTGCCAGCAGTTTAGGGGGGGTCAATCAGCCCCAGCATTTT. Protein sequence: CASSLGGVNQPQHF.

The chain joins TRBV7-9 to TRBJ2-1; TRBD2 agrees at 7 bases. Trimming removed 1 base from V and 5 bases from J; junction bases left unmatched: 2. CDR3 length: 14 residues. Germline CDR1 and CDR2: SEHNR and FQNEAQ (reference sequence). The CDR3 DNA reads TGTGCCAGCAGCTTAGTGGCGGGAGACAATGAGCAGTTCTTC. Protein product: CASSLVAGDNEQFF.

The CDR3 here is CAWSAETYEQYF. The CDR3 region has the DNA TGTGCCTGGAGTGCTGAAACTTACGAGCAGTACTTC. This chain joins TRBV30 and TRBJ2-7, with D uncertain. The CDR3 has 12 residues. Trimming removed 1 base at V and 4 bases at J, with 8 bases between. The germline V gene encodes CDR1 GTSNPN and CDR2 SVGIG (reference sequence).

The V and J genes are TRBV19 and TRBJ2-6; D gene uncertain. The V end lost 3 bases, the J end lost 2 bases, and 8 bases lay between the germline ends. The germline gives CDR1 LNHDA, CDR2 SQIVND (reference sequence). The CDR3 runs to 15 residues. CDR3 in amino acids: CASSIVSAGANVLTF. DNA of the CDR3: TGTGCCAGTAGTATCGTATCTGCTGGGGCCAACGTCCTGACTTTC.

The chain links TRBV10-1 to TRBJ2-7, with D maybe TRBD2 (7 bases). Germline lookup yields CDR1 WNHNN and CDR2 SYGVQD (reference sequence). This CDR3 contains 14 residues. Trimming left V 3 bases short and J 3 bases short, with 12 bases between. The CDR3 DNA reads as TGCGCCAGCAGTGACGGGGGGCCGGGCTACGAGCAGTACTTC. It codes for CASSDGGPGYEQYF.

The chain uses TRBV6-5 and TRBJ2-1, with 7 bases identical to TRBD1. With 5 bases clipped from V and 4 bases from J, the junction kept 8 bases outside the gene matches. CDR1 is MNHEY, CDR2 SVGAGI, per germline. The length of the CDR3 is 15 residues. The CDR3 reads CASSPRQGRYNEQFF. The DNA for the CDR3 is TGTGCCAGCAGTCCCCGACAGGGTCGGTACAATGAGCAGTTCTTC.

The chain is built from TRBV5-6 and TRBJ2-7; D is unresolved. From germline, CDR1 is SGHDT and CDR2 YYEEEE. CDR3 length: 12 residues. Trimming cost V 0 bases and J 6 bases, with 7 bases left between them. CDR3 in amino acids: CASSLGLGEQYF. CDR3 bases: TGTGCCAGCAGCTTGGGCTTGGGCGAGCAGTACTTC.

The chain employs TRBV4-3 and TRBJ2-7, with D maybe TRBD1 (5 bases). Deletions cut 1 base from V and 2 bases from J, with 12 bases between. The germline V gene encodes CDR1 LGHNA and CDR2 YSLEER. The CDR3 is 15 residues long. CDR3 DNA sequence: TGCGCCAGCAGCCAAGGGTTCGCGGACACCTACGAGCAGTACTTC. This translates into CASSQGFADTYEQYF.

The table lists this clone with a count of one. Written as DNA, the CDR3 is TGTGCCAGCAGCTTACGGGACCAGCCCCAGCATTTT. Its protein is CASSLRDQPQHF. The chain uses TRBV7-9 and TRBJ1-5; D perhaps matches TRBD1 (5 bases). Between the trimmed V and J ends, which lost 2 bases and 7 bases, there was a span of 6 bases. Germline-derived CDR1 and CDR2 are SEHNR and FQNEAQ (reference sequence). The CDR3 contains 12 residues.

This chain joins TRBV11-2 and TRBJ2-7; D is unresolved. The CDR3 loop spans 15 amino acids. V lost 2 bases and J 1 base, leaving 12 bases between the germline ends. Per the germline V gene, CDR1 is SGHAT and CDR2 is FQNNGV. This CDR3 is CASSLSRVDSYEQYF. The DNA for the CDR3 is TGTGCCAGCAGCTTAAGTAGGGTGGATTCCTACGAGCAGTACTTC.

The chain has TRBV28 and TRBJ1-1, with 8 bases that match TRBD1. The V and J ends lost 3 bases and 1 base, in that order; junction bases with no gene match: 10. CDR3 length equals 17 residues. Germline CDR1 and CDR2: MDHEN and SYDVKM. DNA for the CDR3: TGTGCCAGCAGTTTGGCGACAGGGGTGAAGGGGAACACTGAAGCTTTCTTT. This codes for CASSLATGVKGNTEAFF.

The V gene is TRBV5-1, the J gene TRBJ2-3; no clear D. The germline gives CDR1 SGHRS, CDR2 YFSETQ. Trimming cost V 4 bases and J 0 bases, with 9 bases left between them. CDR3 length equals 14 residues. This CDR3 is CASSPTSSTDTQYF. DNA for the CDR3: TGCGCCAGCAGCCCTACGTCTAGCACAGATACGCAGTATTTT.

This chain links TRBV19 with TRBJ2-3; D possibly corresponds to TRBD2 (5 bases). Germline V gives CDR1 LNHDA, CDR2 SQIVND (reference sequence). The CDR3 sequence is 15 residues long. The V and J ends lost 1 base and 1 base respectively, with 9 bases between them. The CDR3 nucleotides read TGTGCCAGTAGTATAGGAGGGTCGGGCACAGATACGCAGTATTTT. Amino acid sequence: CASSIGGSGTDTQYF.

Concerning this clone: One end of the junction varies from germline; a read error may be responsible. This chain connects TRBV7-7 to TRBJ2-5; 11 nucleotides match TRBD1. This CDR3 has 16 residues. Germline V gene data show CDR1 as SSHAT and CDR2 as FNYEAQ (reference sequence). The CDR3 spells CASSAGTGGSRETQYF. The CDR3 nucleotides read TGTGCTAGCAGCGCCGGGACAGGGGGTTCTCGAGAGACCCAGTACTTC.